The following is a TCR beta chain sequence with its context. Its antigen is still unknown. PCR primers comprised 60 Vbeta and 13 Jbeta primers. Sequencing used immunoSEQ multiplex PCR; TCRdb keeps in-frame clones, though not all of them. There are 75,000 to 100,000 clones in the sample; about four fifths occur only once, and less than 15% lies in the top ten. The entry originates in a study of cytomegalovirus exposure and HLA in healthy donors. Study-wide points: 87-base-pair reads could not separate some V segments, including TRBV6-2 and TRBV6-3. HLA alleles were associated with 15,000 to 20,000 TCR beta sequences in a later analysis at 0.05 false discovery rate. TCR beta sequences reportedly predicted most subjects' HLA-A and HLA-B alleles accurately.

The CDR3 has 16 amino acids. Germline V gene lookup returns CDR1 SEHNR and CDR2 FQNEAQ (reference sequence). Trimming removed 5 bases from V and 2 bases from J; junction bases left unmatched: 9. This TCR was sampled from a woman between 65 and 79 years old in good health and CMV-seropositive. The sequencing input was PBMCs. The chain links TRBV7-9 to TRBJ2-3; TRBD2 aligns across 8 bases. CDR3 in amino acids: CASSARAGANTDTQYF. CDR3 DNA: TGTGCCAGCAGCGCGAGAGCGGGGGCAAACACAGATACGCAGTATTTT.